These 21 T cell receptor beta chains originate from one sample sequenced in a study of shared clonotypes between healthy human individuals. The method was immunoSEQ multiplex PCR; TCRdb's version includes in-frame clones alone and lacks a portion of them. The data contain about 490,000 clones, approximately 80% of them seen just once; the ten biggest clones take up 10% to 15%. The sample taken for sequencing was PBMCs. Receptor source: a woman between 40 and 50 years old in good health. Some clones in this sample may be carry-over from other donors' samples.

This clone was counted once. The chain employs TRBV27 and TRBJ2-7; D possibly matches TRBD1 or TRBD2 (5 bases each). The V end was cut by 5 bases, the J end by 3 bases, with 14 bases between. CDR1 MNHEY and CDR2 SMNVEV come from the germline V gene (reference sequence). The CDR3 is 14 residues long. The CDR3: CASSANRRYYEQYF. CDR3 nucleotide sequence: TGTGCCAGCAGTGCAAACAGGAGGTACTACGAGCAGTACTTC.

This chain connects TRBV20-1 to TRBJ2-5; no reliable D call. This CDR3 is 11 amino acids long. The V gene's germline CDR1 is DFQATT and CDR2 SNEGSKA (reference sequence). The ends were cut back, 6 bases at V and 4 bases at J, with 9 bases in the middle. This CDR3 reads CSAVPRETQYF. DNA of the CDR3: TGCAGTGCCGTTCCGAGAGAGACCCAGTACTTC.

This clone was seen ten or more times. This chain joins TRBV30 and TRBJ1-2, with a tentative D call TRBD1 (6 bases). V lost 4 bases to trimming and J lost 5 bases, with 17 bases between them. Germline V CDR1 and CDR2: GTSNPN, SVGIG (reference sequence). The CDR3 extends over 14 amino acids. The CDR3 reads CAWKRQESPYGYTF. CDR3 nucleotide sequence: TGTGCCTGGAAGCGACAGGAATCCCCTTATGGCTACACCTTC.

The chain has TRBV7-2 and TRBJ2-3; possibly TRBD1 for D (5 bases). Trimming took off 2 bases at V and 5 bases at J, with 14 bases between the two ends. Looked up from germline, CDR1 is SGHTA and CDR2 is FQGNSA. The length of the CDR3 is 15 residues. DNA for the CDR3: TGTGCCAGCAGCTTAAAGAGCAGGGAATTAGATACGCAGTATTTT. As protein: CASSLKSRELDTQYF. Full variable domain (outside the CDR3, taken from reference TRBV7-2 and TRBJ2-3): GAGVSQSPSNKVTEKGKDVELRCDPISGHTALYWYRQSLGQGLEFLIYFQGNSAPDKSGLPSDRFSAERTGGSVSTLTIQRTQQEDSAVYLCASSLKSRELDTQYFGPGTRLTVL.

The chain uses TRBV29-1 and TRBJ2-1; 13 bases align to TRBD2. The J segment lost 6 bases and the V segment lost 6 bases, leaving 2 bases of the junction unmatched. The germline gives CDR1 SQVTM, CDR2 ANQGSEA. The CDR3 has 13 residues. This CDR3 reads CSVGLAGANEQFF. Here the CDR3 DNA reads TGCAGCGTCGGACTAGCGGGAGCCAATGAGCAGTTCTTC.

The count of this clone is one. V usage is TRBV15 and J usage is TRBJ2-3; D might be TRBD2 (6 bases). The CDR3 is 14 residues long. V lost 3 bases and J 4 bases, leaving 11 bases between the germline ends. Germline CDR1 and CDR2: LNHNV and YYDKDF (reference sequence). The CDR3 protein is CATSRGTSSDTQYF. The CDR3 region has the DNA TGTGCCACCAGCAGGGGAACTAGCTCAGATACGCAGTATTTT.

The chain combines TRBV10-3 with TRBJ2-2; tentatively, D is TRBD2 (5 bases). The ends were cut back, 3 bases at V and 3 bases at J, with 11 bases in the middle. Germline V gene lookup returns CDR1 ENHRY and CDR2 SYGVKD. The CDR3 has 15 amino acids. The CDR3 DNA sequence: TGTGCCATCAGTGAACAGCGGAGTTACACCGGGGAGCTGTTTTTT. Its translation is CAISEQRSYTGELFF.

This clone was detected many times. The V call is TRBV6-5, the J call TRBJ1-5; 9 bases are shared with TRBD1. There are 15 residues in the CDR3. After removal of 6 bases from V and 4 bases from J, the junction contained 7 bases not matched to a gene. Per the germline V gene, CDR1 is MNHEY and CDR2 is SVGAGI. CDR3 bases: TGTGCCAGCAGACCCCTCGACAGGGGGAATCAGCCCCAGCATTTT. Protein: CASRPLDRGNQPQHF.

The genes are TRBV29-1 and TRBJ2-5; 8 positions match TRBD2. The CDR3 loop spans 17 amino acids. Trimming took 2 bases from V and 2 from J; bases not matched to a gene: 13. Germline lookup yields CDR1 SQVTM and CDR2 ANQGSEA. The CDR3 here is CSVESGRALGFQETQYF. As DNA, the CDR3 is TGCAGCGTTGAATCCGGGAGGGCCCTAGGGTTTCAAGAGACCCAGTACTTC.

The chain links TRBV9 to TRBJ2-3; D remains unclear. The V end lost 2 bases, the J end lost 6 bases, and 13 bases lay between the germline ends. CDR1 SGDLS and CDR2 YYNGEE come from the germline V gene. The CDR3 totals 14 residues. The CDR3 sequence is CASSVGRDADTQYF. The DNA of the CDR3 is TGTGCCAGCAGCGTGGGTCGAGATGCGGATACGCAGTATTTT.

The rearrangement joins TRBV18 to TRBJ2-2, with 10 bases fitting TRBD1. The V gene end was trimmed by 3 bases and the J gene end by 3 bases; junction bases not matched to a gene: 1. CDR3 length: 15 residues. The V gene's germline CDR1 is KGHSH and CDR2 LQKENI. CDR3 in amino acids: CASSPGTGDTGELFF. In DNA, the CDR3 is TGTGCCAGCTCACCCGGGACAGGGGACACCGGGGAGCTGTTTTTT.

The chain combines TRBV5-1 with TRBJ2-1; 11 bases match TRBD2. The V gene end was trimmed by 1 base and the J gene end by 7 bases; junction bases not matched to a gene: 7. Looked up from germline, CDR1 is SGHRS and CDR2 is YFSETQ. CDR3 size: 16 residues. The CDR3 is CASSLRLAGGRNEQFF. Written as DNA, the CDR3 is TGCGCCAGCAGCTTGAGGCTAGCGGGAGGTAGAAATGAGCAGTTCTTC.

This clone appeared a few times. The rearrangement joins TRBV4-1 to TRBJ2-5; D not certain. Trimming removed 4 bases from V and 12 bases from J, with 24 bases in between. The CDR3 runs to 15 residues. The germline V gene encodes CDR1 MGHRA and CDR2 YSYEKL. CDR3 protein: CASSPGPWSGATEYF. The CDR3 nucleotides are TGCGCCAGCAGCCCAGGCCCGTGGTCGGGCGCTACAGAGTACTTC.

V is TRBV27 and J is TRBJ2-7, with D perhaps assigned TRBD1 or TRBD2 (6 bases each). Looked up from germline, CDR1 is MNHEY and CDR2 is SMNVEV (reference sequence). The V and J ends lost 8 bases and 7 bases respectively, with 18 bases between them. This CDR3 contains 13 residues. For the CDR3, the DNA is TGTGCCAGCGTTAGTAGCGGAGGGGGTGAGCAGTACTTC. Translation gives CASVSSGGGEQYF.

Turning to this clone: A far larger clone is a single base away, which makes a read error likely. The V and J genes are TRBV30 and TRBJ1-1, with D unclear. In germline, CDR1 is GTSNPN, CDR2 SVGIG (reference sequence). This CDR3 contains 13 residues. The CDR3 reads CAWEGNMNTEALF. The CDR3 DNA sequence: TGTGCCTGGGAGGGAAACATGAACACTGAAGCTCTCTTT. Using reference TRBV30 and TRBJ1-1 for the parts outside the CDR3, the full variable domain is SQTIHQWPATLVQPVGSPLSLECTVEGTSNPNLYWYRQAAGRGLQLLFYSVGIGQISSEVPQNLSASRPQDRQFILSSKKLLLSDSGFYLCAWEGNMNTEALFGQGTRLTVV.

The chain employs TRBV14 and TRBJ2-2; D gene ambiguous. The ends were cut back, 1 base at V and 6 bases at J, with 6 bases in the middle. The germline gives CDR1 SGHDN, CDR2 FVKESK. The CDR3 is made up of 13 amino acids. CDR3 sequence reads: CASSQVVSGELFF. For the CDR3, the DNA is TGTGCCAGCAGCCAAGTTGTATCCGGGGAGCTGTTTTTT. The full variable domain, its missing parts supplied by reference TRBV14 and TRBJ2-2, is EAGVTQFPSHSVIEKGQTVTLRCDPISGHDNLYWYRRVMGKEIKFLLHFVKESKQDESGMPNNRFLAERTGGTYSTLKVQPAELEDSGVYFCASSQVVSGELFFGEGSRLTVL.

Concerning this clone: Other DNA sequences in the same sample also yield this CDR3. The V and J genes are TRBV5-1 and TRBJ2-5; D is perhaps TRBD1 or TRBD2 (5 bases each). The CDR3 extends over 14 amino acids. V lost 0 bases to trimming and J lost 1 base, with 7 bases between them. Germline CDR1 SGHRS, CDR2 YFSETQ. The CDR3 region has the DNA TGCGCCAGCAGCTTGGAGGGACCCCAAGAGACCCAGTACTTC. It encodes CASSLEGPQETQYF.

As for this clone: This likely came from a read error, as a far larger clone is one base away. The CDR3 nucleotides read TGTGCCTGGAGTAGCGCGGGAGGAGAGATAATCACAGATACGCAGTATTTT. It yields the protein CAWSSAGGEIITDTQYF. The chain recombines TRBV30 with TRBJ2-3; 8 bases match TRBD2. Losses at the gene ends were 2 bases for V and 2 bases for J; bases not matched to a gene: 12. Per germline, CDR1 GTSNPN and CDR2 SVGIG (reference sequence). This CDR3 is built from 17 residues.

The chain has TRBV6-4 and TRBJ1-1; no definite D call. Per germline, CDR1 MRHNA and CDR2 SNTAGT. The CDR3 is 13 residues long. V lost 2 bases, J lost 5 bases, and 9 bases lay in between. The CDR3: CASSDGQFTEAFF. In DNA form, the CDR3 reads TGTGCCAGCAGTGACGGGCAGTTTACTGAAGCTTTCTTT.

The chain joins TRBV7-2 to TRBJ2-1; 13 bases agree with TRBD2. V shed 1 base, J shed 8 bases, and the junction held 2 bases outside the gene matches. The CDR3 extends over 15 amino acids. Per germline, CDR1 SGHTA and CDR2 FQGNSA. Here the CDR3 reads CASSLGTSGSYEQFF. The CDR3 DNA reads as TGTGCCAGCAGCTTAGGGACTAGCGGGAGCTATGAGCAGTTCTTC.

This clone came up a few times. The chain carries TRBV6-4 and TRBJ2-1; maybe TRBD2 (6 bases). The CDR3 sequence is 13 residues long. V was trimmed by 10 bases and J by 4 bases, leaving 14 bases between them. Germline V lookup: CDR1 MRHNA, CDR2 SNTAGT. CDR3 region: CATPLASYNEQFF. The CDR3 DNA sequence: TGTGCCACTCCTCTAGCGAGTTACAATGAGCAGTTCTTC.